These 7 T cell receptor beta chains originate from one sample sequenced in a study of T-cell reconstitution after alpha-beta-depleted transplantation in children. Preparation of the TCRbeta library used unique molecular identifiers. TCRdb re-called the PCR reads with MiXCR, one entry per CDR3 protein. This table holds 350,000 to 500,000 distinct CDR3 sequences, 43% found once. The sequences come from PBMCs, collected before TCRalphabeta/CD19-depleted stem cell transplant. All receptors come from a girl under 10 years old with aplastic anemia, due to receive a stem cell transplant.

This clonotype has a single count. The chain employs TRBV20-1 and TRBJ2-7, with unresolved D. V lost 3 bases and J lost 2, with 11 bases in between. Germline V gene data show CDR1 as DFQATT and CDR2 as SNEGSKA (reference sequence). This CDR3 is built from 13 residues. The CDR3 DNA sequence: TGCAGTGCTAGGCGCGCCACTACCTACGAGCAGTACTTC. Amino acid sequence: CSARRATTYEQYF.

This chain links TRBV20-1 with TRBJ1-1; D uncertain. CDR1 DFQATT and CDR2 SNEGSKA come from the germline V gene (reference sequence). The CDR3 loop spans 15 amino acids. V shed 0 bases and J shed 6 bases, with 17 bases lying between them. The DNA of the CDR3 is TGCAGTGCTAGAGAAGGTTCAGGCCAAAACGCTGAAGCTTTCTTT. It encodes CSAREGSGQNAEAFF.

This clonotype occurred a few times. The V call is TRBV20-1, the J call TRBJ1-5; no definite D call. Trimming pared 3 bases from V and 2 bases from J, leaving 11 bases between. The CDR3 spans 14 residues. The germline V gene has CDR1 DFQATT and CDR2 SNEGSKA (reference sequence). CDR3 in DNA: TGCAGTGCTAGTCGGAGGGTTGGCAATCAGCCCCAGCATTTT. Encoded protein: CSASRRVGNQPQHF.

This clonotype has ten or more counts. The chain is built from TRBV20-1 and TRBJ2-7, with a tentative D call TRBD1 (5 bases). This CDR3 comprises 13 residues. Germline CDR1 DFQATT, CDR2 SNEGSKA (reference sequence). V lost 5 bases, J lost 0 bases, and 11 bases lay in between. DNA for the CDR3: TGCAGTGCTGTACAGGAAACCTCCTACGAGCAGTACTTC. Encoded protein: CSAVQETSYEQYF.

Ten or more counts support this clonotype. The chain couples TRBV7-2 to TRBJ1-3; TRBD1 might be the D (5 bases). There are 17 residues in the CDR3. Germline V lookup: CDR1 SGHTA, CDR2 FQGNSA. V lost 5 bases and J lost 0, with 17 bases in between. CDR3 in amino acids: CASSRRRGASSGNTIYF. DNA for the CDR3: TGTGCCAGCAGCCGTCGGAGAGGGGCCTCCTCTGGAAACACCATATATTTT. The complete variable domain, with remaining parts taken from reference TRBV7-2 and TRBJ1-3, reads GAGVSQSPSNKVTEKGKDVELRCDPISGHTALYWYRQSLGQGLEFLIYFQGNSAPDKSGLPSDRFSAERTGGSVSTLTIQRTQQEDSAVYLCASSRRRGASSGNTIYFGEGSWLTVV.

The genes are TRBV30 and TRBJ2-1; D not resolved. The germline V gene encodes CDR1 GTSNPN and CDR2 SVGIG (reference sequence). Trimming stripped 1 base from V and 0 bases from J, with 4 bases between. This CDR3 comprises 13 residues. The CDR3, as DNA: TGTGCCTGGAGTGGTCTCTCCTACAATGAGCAGTTCTTC. It encodes CAWSGLSYNEQFF.

The V call is TRBV2, the J call TRBJ2-2; D is unclear. Germline V gene sequence: CDR1 SNHLY, CDR2 FYNNEI. The V and J ends lost 4 bases and 0 bases respectively, with 9 bases between them. The CDR3 has 15 amino acids. CDR3 in DNA: TGTGCCAGCAGTGTTCAAATCGCGAACACCGGGGAGCTGTTTTTT. It specifies CASSVQIANTGELFF.